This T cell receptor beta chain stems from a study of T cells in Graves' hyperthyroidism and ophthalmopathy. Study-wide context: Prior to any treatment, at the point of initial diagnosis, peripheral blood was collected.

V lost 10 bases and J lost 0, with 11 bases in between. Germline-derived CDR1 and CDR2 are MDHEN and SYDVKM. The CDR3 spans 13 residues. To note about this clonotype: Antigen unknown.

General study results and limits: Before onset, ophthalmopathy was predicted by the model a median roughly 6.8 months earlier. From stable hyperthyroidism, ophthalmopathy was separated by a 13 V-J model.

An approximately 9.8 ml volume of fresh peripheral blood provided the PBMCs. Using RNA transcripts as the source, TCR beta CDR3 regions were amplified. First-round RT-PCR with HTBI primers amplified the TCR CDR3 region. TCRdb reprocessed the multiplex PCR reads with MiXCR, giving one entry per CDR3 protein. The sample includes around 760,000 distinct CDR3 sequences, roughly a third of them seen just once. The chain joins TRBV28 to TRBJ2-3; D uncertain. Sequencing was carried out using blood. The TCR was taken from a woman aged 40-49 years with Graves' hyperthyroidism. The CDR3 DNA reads TGTGCCACCTCTAGATCTAGCACAGATACGCAGTATTTT. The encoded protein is CATSRSSTDTQYF.